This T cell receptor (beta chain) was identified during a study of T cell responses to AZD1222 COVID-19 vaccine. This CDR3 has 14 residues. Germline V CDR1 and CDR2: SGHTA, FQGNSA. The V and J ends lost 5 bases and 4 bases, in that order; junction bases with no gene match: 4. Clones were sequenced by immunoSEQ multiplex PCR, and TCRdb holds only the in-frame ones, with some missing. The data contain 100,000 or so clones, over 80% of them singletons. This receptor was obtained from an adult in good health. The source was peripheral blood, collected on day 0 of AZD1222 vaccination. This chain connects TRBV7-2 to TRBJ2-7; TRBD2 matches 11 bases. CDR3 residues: CASSKGLAGYEQYF. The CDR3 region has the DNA TGTGCCAGCAGCAAAGGACTAGCGGGTTACGAGCAGTACTTC.